This TCR beta chain was captured in a study of cytomegalovirus exposure and HLA in healthy donors. The PCR used 60 Vbeta and 13 Jbeta primers. Per the study methods: An analysis performed later counted roughly 79 million unique TCR beta chains (roughly 11 million of them shared). Profiling relied on immunoSEQ multiplex PCR, and the TCRdb table lists in-frame clones only, not all of them. V, J and clone size derive from that table, while D and trimming were established from the DNA sequence. This table holds about 59,000 clones, more than 70% found once. The donors gave bone marrow, and they were healthy. Study-wide results and caveats: Later genetic work tied a missense DCLRE1C variant to beta-chain V and J trimming. Among the sequence variants, a highly shared cluster was likely an artifact of sequencing.

The CDR3 runs 16 residues. Deletions cut 8 bases from V and 2 bases from J, with 20 bases between. CDR1 and CDR2 (germline): LNHDA, SQIVND (reference sequence). Notes on this clone: As yet, its antigen is unknown.

The rearrangement uses TRBV19 and TRBJ2-3; the D gene is possibly TRBD2 (7 bases). Input material: PBMCs. The origin of this receptor is a man aged 25 to 40 in good health and CMV-seropositive. CDR3 amino acids: CASHGSWRGLTDTQYF. Here the CDR3 DNA reads TGTGCCAGTCATGGCTCCTGGCGGGGGCTCACAGATACGCAGTATTTT.